Listed below are T cell receptor beta chains from one sample, sequenced in a study of a mutant IDH1 vaccine in newly diagnosed glioma. No antigen has been identified for these receptors. The protocol was immunoSEQ multiplex PCR, while the TCRdb copy is restricted to in-frame clones and leaves out a portion. The table records approximately 12,000 clones, 81% of them present only once. The specimen comprised PBMCs, sampled from a glioma patient whose treatment included an IDH1 peptide vaccine. The receptors stem from a man younger than 40 with glioma. The CDR3 runs from the conserved cysteine through the conserved F or W. D genes are given only for firm matches. The listing skips clone size in some rows; elsewhere it reads once, few, many or a size class.

v_call: TRBV5-8; cdr3_length: 16; clone_size: once; j_call: TRBJ1-5; d_call: TRBD1; cdr3_aa: CASSLDRGASNQPQHF; cdr3_nt: TGTGCCAGCAGCTTGGACAGGGGTGCTAGCAATCAGCCCCAGCATTTT
v_call: TRBV6-1; cdr3_length: 17; clone_size: NA; j_call: TRBJ2-1; d_call: TRBD2; cdr3_aa: CASSDLRTSGRANEQFF; cdr3_nt: TGTGCCAGCAGTGACCTTCGGACTAGCGGGAGGGCTAATGAGCAGTTCTTC
v_call: TRBV10-3; cdr3_length: 18; clone_size: NA; j_call: TRBJ2-6; d_call: NA; cdr3_aa: CAISGLRRRDSGANVLTF; cdr3_nt: TGTGCCATCAGTGGACTAAGAAGACGGGACTCTGGGGCCAACGTCCTGACTTTC
v_call: TRBV6-5; cdr3_length: 11; clone_size: medium-sized; j_call: TRBJ1-1; d_call: NA; cdr3_aa: CASSYSGAAFF; cdr3_nt: TGTGCCAGCAGTTACTCGGGCGCAGCTTTCTTT
v_call: TRBV9; cdr3_length: 16; clone_size: NA; j_call: TRBJ1-1; d_call: NA; cdr3_aa: CASTRSRVWVGTEAFF; cdr3_nt: TGTGCCAGCACCCGATCCCGGGTCTGGGTGGGCACTGAAGCTTTCTTT
v_call: TRBV5-1; cdr3_length: 18; clone_size: NA; j_call: TRBJ2-5; d_call: TRBD2; cdr3_aa: CASSLEGWGSGGQETQYF; cdr3_nt: TGCGCCAGCAGCTTGGAGGGTTGGGGTAGCGGGGGACAAGAGACCCAGTACTTC
v_call: TRBV6-5; cdr3_length: 16; clone_size: NA; j_call: TRBJ2-7; d_call: NA; cdr3_aa: CASSYSKPQRRREQYF; cdr3_nt: TGTGCCAGCAGTTACTCGAAGCCCCAGAGGCGTCGCGAGCAGTACTTC
v_call: TRBV5-8; cdr3_length: 13; clone_size: NA; j_call: TRBJ1-5; d_call: NA; cdr3_aa: CASSLVEYQPQHF; cdr3_nt: TGTGCCAGCAGCTTGGTGGAGTATCAGCCCCAGCATTTT
v_call: TRBV11-2; cdr3_length: 12; clone_size: NA; j_call: TRBJ1-2; d_call: NA; cdr3_aa: CASSLDVSGYTF; cdr3_nt: TGTGCCAGCAGCTTAGATGTCTCAGGCTACACCTTC
v_call: TRBV6-1; cdr3_length: 14; clone_size: NA; j_call: TRBJ1-2; d_call: NA; cdr3_aa: CASSEAGEGYGYTF; cdr3_nt: TGTGCCAGCAGTGAAGCAGGGGAAGGCTATGGCTACACCTTC
v_call: TRBV5-1; cdr3_length: 12; clone_size: NA; j_call: TRBJ2-7; d_call: NA; cdr3_aa: CASREQAHEQYF; cdr3_nt: TGCGCCAGCAGGGAACAAGCCCACGAGCAGTACTTC
v_call: TRBV5-1; cdr3_length: 19; clone_size: once; j_call: TRBJ2-2; d_call: TRBD2; cdr3_aa: CASSPRVAGGPGNTGELFF; cdr3_nt: TGCGCCAGCAGCCCCCGGGTAGCGGGAGGGCCAGGAAACACCGGGGAGCTGTTTTTT
v_call: TRBV5-5; cdr3_length: 16; clone_size: NA; j_call: TRBJ1-2; d_call: TRBD1; cdr3_aa: CASSLGGGAPNYGYTF; cdr3_nt: TGTGCCAGCAGCTTGGGAGGGGGCGCGCCGAACTATGGCTACACCTTC
v_call: TRBV6-6; cdr3_length: 16; clone_size: NA; j_call: TRBJ2-1; d_call: NA; cdr3_aa: CASSYSTTARPIEQFF; cdr3_nt: TGTGCCAGCAGTTACTCGACGACGGCCCGTCCAATTGAGCAGTTCTTC
v_call: TRBV25-1; cdr3_length: 17; clone_size: NA; j_call: TRBJ2-1; d_call: TRBD2; cdr3_aa: CASSVTSGRPSYNEQFF; cdr3_nt: TGTGCCAGCAGTGTGACTAGCGGGAGGCCATCCTACAATGAGCAGTTCTTC
v_call: TRBV7-9; cdr3_length: 12; clone_size: NA; j_call: TRBJ2-7; d_call: TRBD2; cdr3_aa: CASARTSYEQYF; cdr3_nt: TGTGCCAGCGCCAGGACTAGCTACGAGCAGTACTTC
v_call: TRBV4-2; cdr3_length: 16; clone_size: NA; j_call: TRBJ2-7; d_call: TRBD2; cdr3_aa: CASSQAEGSGENEQYF; cdr3_nt: TGTGCCAGCAGCCAAGCCGAAGGTAGCGGGGAGAACGAGCAGTACTTC
v_call: TRBV30; cdr3_length: 14; clone_size: NA; j_call: TRBJ1-2; d_call: TRBD1; cdr3_aa: CAWSVGRGPFGYTF; cdr3_nt: TGTGCCTGGAGTGTAGGCAGGGGGCCTTTTGGCTACACCTTC
v_call: TRBV11-1; cdr3_length: 15; clone_size: NA; j_call: TRBJ2-5; d_call: TRBD1; cdr3_aa: CASSLRTGGGETQYF; cdr3_nt: TGTGCCAGCAGCTTACGAACAGGGGGTGGTGAGACCCAGTACTTC
v_call: TRBV5-6; cdr3_length: 14; clone_size: NA; j_call: TRBJ2-3; d_call: TRBD1; cdr3_aa: CASSSDRVTDTQYF; cdr3_nt: TGTGCCAGCAGCTCGGACAGGGTTACAGATACGCAGTATTTT
v_call: TRBV29-1; cdr3_length: 13; clone_size: few; j_call: TRBJ1-1; d_call: NA; cdr3_aa: CSVDRGLNTEAFF; cdr3_nt: TGCAGCGTTGATCGGGGTTTGAACACTGAAGCTTTCTTT
v_call: TRBV18; cdr3_length: 15; clone_size: NA; j_call: TRBJ1-2; d_call: NA; cdr3_aa: CASSDRGLGNYGYTF; cdr3_nt: TGTGCCAGCTCCGACCGCGGGTTAGGGAACTATGGCTACACCTTC
v_call: TRBV7-6; cdr3_length: 19; clone_size: NA; j_call: TRBJ2-1; d_call: TRBD2; cdr3_aa: CASSLVVAGGPLTHNEQFF; cdr3_nt: TGTGCCAGCAGCTTAGTGGTAGCGGGAGGGCCTCTAACTCACAATGAGCAGTTCTTC
v_call: TRBV5-5; cdr3_length: 16; clone_size: NA; j_call: TRBJ2-5; d_call: TRBD1; cdr3_aa: CASSPTTDRVRETQYF; cdr3_nt: TGTGCCAGCAGCCCAACGACGGACAGGGTACGGGAGACCCAGTACTTC
v_call: TRBV4-1; cdr3_length: 17; clone_size: NA; j_call: TRBJ2-1; d_call: TRBD1; cdr3_aa: CASSRKDGDSSYNEQFF; cdr3_nt: TGCGCCAGCAGCCGAAAGGACGGGGACAGCTCCTACAATGAGCAGTTCTTC
v_call: TRBV5-1; cdr3_length: 12; clone_size: NA; j_call: TRBJ1-1; d_call: NA; cdr3_aa: CASSAGTPEAFF; cdr3_nt: TGCGCCAGCAGCGCCGGGACACCTGAAGCTTTCTTT
v_call: TRBV5-1; cdr3_length: 14; clone_size: NA; j_call: TRBJ2-3; d_call: NA; cdr3_aa: CASSEGPNTDTQYF; cdr3_nt: TGCGCCAGCAGCGAGGGACCAAACACAGATACGCAGTATTTT
v_call: TRBV2; cdr3_length: 12; clone_size: NA; j_call: TRBJ1-1; d_call: NA; cdr3_aa: CATVDGNTEAFF; cdr3_nt: TGTGCCACAGTGGACGGGAACACTGAAGCTTTCTTT
v_call: TRBV5-1; cdr3_length: 15; clone_size: few; j_call: TRBJ1-1; d_call: NA; cdr3_aa: CASSAGHGTNTEAFF; cdr3_nt: TGCGCCAGCAGCGCAGGACACGGGACAAACACTGAAGCTTTCTTT
v_call: TRBV2; cdr3_length: 15; clone_size: NA; j_call: TRBJ2-6; d_call: NA; cdr3_aa: CASSENGPEINVLTF; cdr3_nt: TGTGCCAGCAGTGAAAACGGGCCAGAGATCAACGTCCTGACTTTC
v_call: TRBV5-1; cdr3_length: 14; clone_size: NA; j_call: TRBJ2-7; d_call: TRBD2; cdr3_aa: CASRFLAGAYEQYF; cdr3_nt: TGCGCCAGCAGATTCCTAGCGGGGGCCTACGAGCAGTACTTC
v_call: TRBV6-6; cdr3_length: 14; clone_size: NA; j_call: TRBJ2-7; d_call: NA; cdr3_aa: CASSSPVGVYEQYF; cdr3_nt: TGTGCCAGCAGTTCCCCCGTGGGGGTATACGAGCAGTACTTC
v_call: TRBV4-1; cdr3_length: 14; clone_size: once; j_call: TRBJ1-1; d_call: NA; cdr3_aa: CASSQVPGGAEAFF; cdr3_nt: TGCGCCAGCAGCCAAGTCCCGGGCGGGGCTGAAGCTTTCTTT
v_call: TRBV15; cdr3_length: 15; clone_size: NA; j_call: TRBJ1-3; d_call: NA; cdr3_aa: CATSRDAGSGNTIYF; cdr3_nt: TGTGCCACCAGCAGAGATGCGGGCTCTGGAAACACCATATATTTT
v_call: TRBV7-9; cdr3_length: 13; clone_size: NA; j_call: TRBJ2-7; d_call: TRBD1; cdr3_aa: CASSRDRVYEQYF; cdr3_nt: TGTGCCAGCAGCAGAGACAGGGTCTACGAGCAGTACTTC
v_call: TRBV20-1; cdr3_length: 11; clone_size: NA; j_call: TRBJ2-4; d_call: NA; cdr3_aa: CSAMTENIQYF; cdr3_nt: TGCAGCGCGATGACGGAAAACATTCAGTACTTC
v_call: TRBV6-1; cdr3_length: 15; clone_size: NA; j_call: TRBJ2-3; d_call: TRBD2; cdr3_aa: CASSGVAGGSDTQYF; cdr3_nt: TGTGCCAGCAGTGGGGTAGCGGGAGGGTCAGATACGCAGTATTTT
v_call: TRBV4-2; cdr3_length: 17; clone_size: NA; j_call: TRBJ2-1; d_call: NA; cdr3_aa: CASSQEAPPISYNEQFF; cdr3_nt: TGTGCCAGCAGCCAAGAGGCGCCACCCATCTCCTACAATGAGCAGTTCTTC
v_call: TRBV7-9; cdr3_length: 14; clone_size: NA; j_call: TRBJ1-2; d_call: NA; cdr3_aa: CASSLTAAGYGYTF; cdr3_nt: TGTGCCAGCAGCTTAACGGCAGCCGGCTATGGCTACACCTTC
v_call: TRBV29-1; cdr3_length: 13; clone_size: few; j_call: TRBJ1-1; d_call: TRBD1; cdr3_aa: CSVRDREGTEAFF; cdr3_nt: TGCAGCGTGAGGGACAGGGAGGGCACTGAAGCTTTCTTT
v_call: TRBV4-2; cdr3_length: 15; clone_size: NA; j_call: TRBJ1-1; d_call: TRBD1; cdr3_aa: CASSPSGQMNTEAFF; cdr3_nt: TGTGCCAGCAGCCCCTCGGGACAGATGAACACTGAAGCTTTCTTT
v_call: TRBV14; cdr3_length: 14; clone_size: NA; j_call: TRBJ1-2; d_call: NA; cdr3_aa: CASSQDWGTVNRHF; cdr3_nt: TGTGCCAGCAGCCAAGATTGGGGGACGGTCAATCGGCACTTC